Each of the 3 T cell receptor beta chains below was sequenced from the same sample in a study of blood T cell repertoires in COVID-19. The protocol was immunoSEQ multiplex PCR, while the TCRdb copy is restricted to in-frame clones and leaves out a portion. The table has about 68,000 clones, 85% seen once. The sequencing input was peripheral blood. The receptors derive from a man in his forties or fifties with acute or convalescent COVID-19.

The genes are TRBV2 and TRBJ2-7, with 10 bases fitting TRBD2. The CDR3 extends over 14 amino acids. V shed 1 base and J 7 bases; nucleotides not matched to a gene: 4. Germline V gene sequence: CDR1 SNHLY, CDR2 FYNNEI. The CDR3 DNA is TGTGCCAGCAGTGAAGGGCTAGCGGGGGCTGAGCAGTACTTC. Translation: CASSEGLAGAEQYF.

In this sample, this clone turned up once. This rearrangement joins TRBV14 to TRBJ2-3, with 10 bases lining up with TRBD2. Germline values: CDR1 SGHDN, CDR2 FVKESK. The CDR3 sequence is 16 residues long. With V trimmed by 5 bases and J by 2 bases, 7 bases remained unmatched. In DNA form, the CDR3 reads TGTGCCAGCAGCTATACCGGGACTAGCGACACAGATACGCAGTATTTT. Translating gives CASSYTGTSDTDTQYF. The full variable domain, rest sourced from reference TRBV14 and TRBJ2-3, is EAGVTQFPSHSVIEKGQTVTLRCDPISGHDNLYWYRRVMGKEIKFLLHFVKESKQDESGMPNNRFLAERTGGTYSTLKVQPAELEDSGVYFCASSYTGTSDTDTQYFGPGTRLTVL.

In its sample, this clone was seen once. The chain links TRBV6-2 or TRBV6-3 to TRBJ2-3; 7 nucleotides line up with TRBD2. Germline assignment: CDR1 MNHEY and CDR2 SVGEGT. The J segment lost 2 bases and the V segment lost 6 bases, leaving 8 bases of the junction unmatched. CDR3 size: 15 residues. CDR3 sequence: CASSWLAAYTDTQYF. DNA of the CDR3: TGTGCCAGCAGCTGGCTAGCGGCCTACACAGATACGCAGTATTTT.